This TCR beta chain appears in the sequencing data of a study of cytomegalovirus exposure and HLA in healthy donors. Regarding this clone: The identical CDR3 is also encoded by other nucleotide sequences in the sample.

The V end lost 3 bases, the J end lost 0 bases, and 7 bases lay between the germline ends. This CDR3 is built from 14 residues. Germline CDR1 reads KGHSH; CDR2 reads LQKENI. PCR involved 60 Vbeta and 13 Jbeta primers. In the source study's methods: Later, an analysis found some 80 million unique TCR beta chains, and around 12 million of these were shared. Method: immunoSEQ multiplex PCR; TCRdb's copy keeps in-frame clones and lacks some. V and J calls and clone size are as listed in that table; D and trimming were resolved from the DNA. The sample lists approximately 93,000 clones; just under 80% were seen once.

This sequence was found in a woman in her thirties or forties in good health and CMV-seronegative. Sequencing was carried out using PBMCs. The rearrangement joins TRBV18 to TRBJ2-3; D perhaps matches TRBD2 (6 bases). The CDR3 spells CASSPGTSTDTQYF. The CDR3 DNA is TGTGCCAGCTCACCCGGGACTAGCACAGATACGCAGTATTTT.